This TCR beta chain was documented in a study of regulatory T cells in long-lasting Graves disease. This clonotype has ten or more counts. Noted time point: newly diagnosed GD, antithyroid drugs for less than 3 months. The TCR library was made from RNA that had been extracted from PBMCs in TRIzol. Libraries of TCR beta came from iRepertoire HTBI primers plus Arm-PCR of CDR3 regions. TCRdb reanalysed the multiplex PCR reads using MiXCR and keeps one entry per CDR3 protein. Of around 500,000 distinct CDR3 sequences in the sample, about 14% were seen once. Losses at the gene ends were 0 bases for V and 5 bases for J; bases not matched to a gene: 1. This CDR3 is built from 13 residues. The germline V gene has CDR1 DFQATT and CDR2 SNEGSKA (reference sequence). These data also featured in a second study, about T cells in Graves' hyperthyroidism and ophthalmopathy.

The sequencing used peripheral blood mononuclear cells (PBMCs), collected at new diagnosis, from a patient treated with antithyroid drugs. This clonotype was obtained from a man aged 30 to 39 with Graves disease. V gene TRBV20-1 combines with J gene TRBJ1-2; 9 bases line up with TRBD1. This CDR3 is CSARDGTGYGYTF. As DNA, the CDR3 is TGCAGTGCTAGAGATGGGACAGGGTATGGCTACACCTTC.